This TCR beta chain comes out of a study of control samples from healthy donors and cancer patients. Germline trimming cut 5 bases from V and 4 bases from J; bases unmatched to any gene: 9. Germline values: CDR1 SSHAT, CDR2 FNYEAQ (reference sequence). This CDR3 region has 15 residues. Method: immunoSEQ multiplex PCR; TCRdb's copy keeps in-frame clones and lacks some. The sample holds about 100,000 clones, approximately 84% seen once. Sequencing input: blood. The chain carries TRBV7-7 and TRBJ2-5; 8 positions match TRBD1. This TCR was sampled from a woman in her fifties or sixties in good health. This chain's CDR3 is CASSGGGQAVETQYF. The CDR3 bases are TGTGCCAGCAGCGGTGGGGGACAGGCCGTAGAGACCCAGTACTTC.